Listed below are T cell receptor beta chains from one sample, sequenced in a study of regulatory T cells in long-lasting Graves disease. A single record per CDR3 protein comes from TCRdb applying MiXCR to the multiplex PCR reads. The sample consists of about 430,000 distinct CDR3 sequences, over 14% of them appearing once. This sample also appeared in a second study, on T cells in Graves' hyperthyroidism and ophthalmopathy.

Sequencing used peripheral blood mononuclear cells (PBMCs), obtained at new diagnosis, from a patient treated with antithyroid drugs. The receptors were gathered from a woman in her thirties or forties with Graves disease. CDR3s include the opening cysteine and the closing phenylalanine or tryptophan. A D gene is named only where the DNA matches it firmly.

CDR3aa	d_gene	j_gene	v_gene
CASSWGQQRNTEAFF	TRBD1	TRBJ1-1	TRBV5-1
CAISPRADTQYF	-	TRBJ2-3	TRBV10-3
CASLPSGSYEQYF	TRBD2	TRBJ2-7	TRBV2
CATKTGPRFKTGELFF	-	TRBJ2-2	TRBV7-8
CSVPGESYNEQFF	-	TRBJ2-1	TRBV20-1
CASSLGDQETQYF	-	TRBJ2-5	TRBV5-4
CASSEEGEQFF	-	TRBJ2-1	TRBV2
CASSFGQVGEQYF	TRBD1	TRBJ2-7	TRBV7-2
CASSSGQTGQYF	-	TRBJ2-3	TRBV5-4
CASSPGLEQYF	TRBD2	TRBJ2-7	TRBV18
CASSYSLRTEAFF	-	TRBJ1-1	TRBV6-2/TRBV6-3
CASFDSGELFF	-	TRBJ2-2	TRBV18
CASSYGGLAGTDTQYF	TRBD2	TRBJ2-3	TRBV5-8
CASSAMGSSGNTIYF	-	TRBJ1-3	TRBV3-1
CASSQHGAATNEKLFF	-	TRBJ1-4	TRBV4-1
CASSLERGQWNEQFF	TRBD1	TRBJ2-1	TRBV11-3
CASSPDGASYNEQFF	-	TRBJ2-1	TRBV27
CAWSGRNSPLHF	-	TRBJ1-6	TRBV30
CATSRAPFGSNQPQHF	-	TRBJ1-5	TRBV15
CASSVDFSSYNEQFF	-	TRBJ2-1	TRBV5-6
CASSDGQGTGGYTF	-	TRBJ1-2	TRBV6-1
CASSSSRENTEAFF	-	TRBJ1-1	TRBV28
CASRRQGALNYGYTF	TRBD1	TRBJ1-2	TRBV7-2
CASSPWTGGYNTEAFF	TRBD1	TRBJ1-1	TRBV12-3/TRBV12-4
CASSLWAQQETQYF	-	TRBJ2-5	TRBV28
CASSQNPGTGDDTQYF	TRBD1	TRBJ2-3	TRBV5-1
CSARGGLENPTDTQYF	TRBD2	TRBJ2-3	TRBV20-1
CASSAQGGNFETQYF	-	TRBJ2-5	TRBV11-3
CSVHTGTGLSYEQYF	TRBD1	TRBJ2-7	TRBV29-1
CASSKKVGDEYEQYF	-	TRBJ2-7	TRBV6-1
CSASPSGLAGFGEQFF	TRBD2	TRBJ2-1	TRBV20-1
CASSQHTSVVREQYF	-	TRBJ2-7	TRBV3-1
CASSISPGGADGELFF	TRBD1	TRBJ2-2	TRBV19
CAWSLGGPGSYEQYF	-	TRBJ2-7	TRBV30
CASSHWDRDHQETQYF	TRBD1	TRBJ2-5	TRBV11-2
CASRSSGYADTQYF	TRBD2	TRBJ2-3	TRBV28
CAWIRNTGETQYF	-	TRBJ2-5	TRBV30
CASSLVSSGRAGELFF	TRBD2	TRBJ2-2	TRBV11-3
CASTQYRAENQPQHF	-	TRBJ1-5	TRBV28
CSVAGDEQYF	-	TRBJ2-7	TRBV29-1
CAWSVLAGGQDTGELFF	TRBD2	TRBJ2-2	TRBV30
CASSLSLEGLDSQETQYF	-	TRBJ2-5	TRBV12-3/TRBV12-4
CASSYGGGQETQYF	TRBD2	TRBJ2-5	TRBV12-3/TRBV12-4
CASSLFASGNQETQYF	TRBD2	TRBJ2-5	TRBV7-3
CASSWTGGEGEAFF	TRBD1	TRBJ1-1	TRBV5-1
CATSEQGLEQYF	-	TRBJ2-7	TRBV24-1
CASSAGQVSANEQFF	TRBD1	TRBJ2-1	TRBV9
CASSRLSGNQPQHF	-	TRBJ1-5	TRBV28
CASTSGTGNSYEQYF	TRBD1	TRBJ2-7	TRBV19
CASSSQTGDSGYTF	TRBD1	TRBJ1-2	TRBV7-8
CASSGASTDTQYF	-	TRBJ2-3	TRBV5-1
CASRGHLTTGYTF	-	TRBJ1-2	TRBV19
CSAKRVAGGADTQYF	TRBD2	TRBJ2-3	TRBV20-1
CASSPDRNQPQHF	-	TRBJ1-5	TRBV7-8
CASSRLPRDTQYF	-	TRBJ2-3	TRBV2
CASSQNTERNTEAFF	-	TRBJ1-1	TRBV28
CASKEDSRGLLNTGELFF	-	TRBJ2-2	TRBV12-3/TRBV12-4
CASSPLVREAFF	-	TRBJ1-1	TRBV18
CASSLRGRGIDNSPLHF	TRBD1	TRBJ1-6	TRBV28